What follows are 28 T cell receptor beta chains derived from one specimen sequenced in a study of Graves' ophthalmopathy and Graves' hyperthyroidism (dated by TCRdb to 2016 to 2018). TCRdb shows the sequencer as Illumina HiSeq 2000. TCR beta CDR3 regions were amplified from RNA transcripts for repertoire sequencing. HTBI primers and the Qiagen OneStep RT-PCR kit were used in a first-round RT-PCR, which was followed by a second-round multiplex PCR, size selection and purification. TCRdb's own reprocessing of the public reads used fastp at Q25 and MiXCR and kept productive beta chains. A single entry per CDR3 protein holds the most common genes and DNA from its merged rows. This sample comprises just over 600,000 distinct CDR3 sequences, over 20% of them detected only once. More than 5.5% of the sample comes from the top ten. Sequenced: peripheral blood. The receptors here all came from a young woman with stable Graves' hyperthyroidism. Some clones in this sample may be carry-over from other donors' samples. Donor details come from another sample of the same person, matched by shared clones.

This chain joins TRBV7-2 and TRBJ2-2; a weak D match, TRBD2 (5 bases). The CDR3 is made up of 14 amino acids. V was clipped by 3 bases and J by 7 bases, with 12 bases between them. Per germline, CDR1 SGHTA and CDR2 FQGNSA. The CDR3 nucleotides are TGTGCCAGCAGCTTCTGGACTGCGAGCGGGGAGCTGTTTTTT. Protein sequence: CASSFWTASGELFF. Variable domain in full (rest from reference TRBV7-2 and TRBJ2-2): GAGVSQSPSNKVTEKGKDVELRCDPISGHTALYWYRQSLGQGLEFLIYFQGNSAPDKSGLPSDRFSAERTGGSVSTLTIQRTQQEDSAVYLCASSFWTASGELFFGEGSRLTVL.

The gene calls are TRBV12-3 or TRBV12-4 and TRBJ1-2; D is possibly TRBD1 (6 bases). This CDR3 region has 15 residues. Trimming pared 6 bases from V and 4 bases from J, leaving 18 bases between. The CDR3 coding sequence is TGTGCCAGCAGCTTCCACAGGGACACCTTCTATGGCTACACCTTC. This translates into CASSFHRDTFYGYTF.

As regards this clonotype: A much more abundant neighbour one base away suggests this may be a read error. V usage is TRBV30 and J usage is TRBJ1-2; D is unresolved. The CDR3 is 13 residues long. V lost 2 bases and J lost 0, with 7 bases in between. The germline V gene encodes CDR1 GTSNPN and CDR2 SVGIG (reference sequence). The CDR3 region has the DNA TGTGCCTGGAGTCAGCAAACTAACTATGGCTACACCTTC. This codes for CAWSQQTNYGYTF.

This clonotype has more than one count but fewer than ten. The chain has TRBV5-1 and TRBJ2-5; TRBD1 agrees at 8 bases. V was pared by 2 bases and J by 2 bases, with 8 bases of the junction left unmatched. CDR1 and CDR2 (germline): SGHRS, YFSETQ. This CDR3 is built from 16 residues. CDR3 nucleotides: TGCGCCAGCAGCTTCGGTGGACAGGGCCTTCAAGAGACCCAGTACTTC. Translated, it gives CASSFGGQGLQETQYF.

Many counts were recorded for this clonotype. V is TRBV28 and J is TRBJ2-5; 7 positions match TRBD2. This CDR3 comprises 13 residues. V shed 7 bases and J 7 bases; nucleotides not matched to a gene: 9. Germline V gene lookup returns CDR1 MDHEN and CDR2 SYDVKM. The CDR3 region has the DNA TGTGCCAGCAAGGCGGCGGGAGTAGGGACCCAGTACTTC. Amino acids: CASKAAGVGTQYF.

Many counts were recorded for this clonotype. The chain employs TRBV20-1 and TRBJ1-2; tentatively, D is TRBD1 (6 bases). The length of the CDR3 is 14 residues. CDR1 is DFQATT, CDR2 SNEGSKA, per germline (reference sequence). The V end lost 5 bases, the J end lost 5 bases, and 18 bases lay between the germline ends. The DNA for the CDR3 is TGCAGTGCTGTGTTATCGGGGGCAGGATATGGCTACACCTTC. It codes for CSAVLSGAGYGYTF.

This rearrangement joins TRBV11-2 to TRBJ2-5; D ambiguous. The CDR3 extends over 15 amino acids. Trimming removed 5 bases from V and 2 bases from J, with 15 bases in between. Per germline, CDR1 SGHAT and CDR2 FQNNGV. Here the CDR3 reads CASSLRATRQETQYF. The CDR3 DNA reads as TGTGCCAGCAGCCTCCGGGCCACTCGACAAGAGACCCAGTACTTC.

This clonotype was recorded many times. The chain is built from TRBV7-8 and TRBJ2-5; no reliable D call. There are 13 residues in the CDR3. V lost 1 base and J 5 bases, leaving 8 bases between the germline ends. Germline values: CDR1 SGHVS, CDR2 FQNEAQ. In DNA, the CDR3 is TGTGCCAGCAGCTTAGGACATGTGGAGACCCAGTACTTC. Protein product: CASSLGHVETQYF.

Regarding this clonotype: Being one base from a much bigger clone, this may be a read error. The chain carries TRBV19 and TRBJ1-2; D unclear. This CDR3 contains 10 residues. CDR1 is LNHDA and CDR2 is SQIVND in the germline V gene (reference sequence). The CDR3 protein is CASRGVGYSF. The CDR3 coding sequence is TGTGCCAGTAGAGGAGTAGGCTACAGCTTC.

This clonotype was observed many times. V is TRBV19 and J is TRBJ2-2, with 7 positions matching TRBD1. The CDR3 is made up of 15 amino acids. The trim removed 10 bases at V and 0 bases at J, leaving 8 bases unmatched. Looked up from germline, CDR1 is LNHDA and CDR2 is SQIVND (reference sequence). CDR3: CATSPGTANTGELFF. In nucleotides, the CDR3 is TGTGCCACCTCTCCAGGGACAGCGAACACCGGGGAGCTGTTTTTT.

This clonotype was counted many times. The chain carries TRBV28 and TRBJ2-7; D could derive from TRBD1 or TRBD2 (5 bases each). The CDR3 runs 14 residues. Germline V lookup: CDR1 MDHEN, CDR2 SYDVKM. Trimming stripped 6 bases from V and 3 bases from J, with 15 bases between. The CDR3 spells CASRPGTEYYEQYF. The CDR3, as DNA: TGTGCCAGCAGGCCCGGGACGGAATACTACGAGCAGTACTTC.

This clonotype has just one count. It may be a read error: a sequence one base away is much more abundant. The chain links TRBV20-1 to TRBJ2-7; D remains ambiguous. The CDR3 is made up of 14 amino acids. The germline V gene has CDR1 DFQATT and CDR2 SNEGSKA (reference sequence). Trimming removed 6 bases from V and 2 bases from J, with 17 bases in between. CDR3 amino acids: CSATSLGSAYEQYF. In nucleotides, the CDR3 is TGCAGTGCGACCTCACTTGGATCGGCCTACGAGCAGTACTTC.

This clonotype was observed at least ten times. The rearrangement links TRBV27 to TRBJ2-5; D is unclear. The CDR3 covers 15 residues. V was cut by 2 bases and J by 0 bases, with 10 bases left in between. Germline lookup yields CDR1 MNHEY and CDR2 SMNVEV (reference sequence). CDR3 sequence (DNA): TGTGCCAGCAGTTTACACCAAGAAGACCAAGAGACCCAGTACTTC. Translating it yields CASSLHQEDQETQYF.

The chain links TRBV28 to TRBJ1-5, with D unclear. V shed 5 bases and J shed 0 bases, with 11 bases lying between them. Germline V gene sequence: CDR1 MDHEN, CDR2 SYDVKM. The CDR3 is 15 amino acids. The CDR3 bases are TGTGCCAGCAGTATGTATCTGTATAGCAATCAGCCCCAGCATTTT. This translates into CASSMYLYSNQPQHF.

The V call is TRBV6-1, the J call TRBJ1-6; D gene ambiguous. Germline V gene data show CDR1 as MNHNS and CDR2 as SASEGT. The CDR3 loop spans 12 amino acids. V was pared by 6 bases and J by 9 bases, with 9 bases between. The CDR3 loop is CASRPRGSPLHF. The CDR3 DNA reads TGTGCCAGCAGGCCCCGGGGTTCACCCCTCCACTTT.

This clonotype was seen at least ten times. The gene calls are TRBV2 and TRBJ2-7; D is undetermined. This CDR3 is 15 amino acids long. The germline CDR1 and CDR2 sequences are SNHLY and FYNNEI. V lost 6 bases and J 4 bases, leaving 19 bases between the germline ends. The CDR3 spells CASSSKRGSSYEQYF. CDR3 DNA: TGTGCCAGCAGCTCCAAGCGAGGCTCCTCGTACGAGCAGTACTTC.

Here the CDR3 reads CASSYRGTKGAFF. The CDR3 coding sequence is TGTGCCAGCAGTTACCGGGGCACAAAGGGAGCTTTCTTT. This rearrangement joins TRBV6-2 or TRBV6-3 to TRBJ1-1; maybe TRBD1 (5 bases). The V end was cut by 2 bases, the J end by 10 bases, with 14 bases between. The CDR3 has 13 residues. Germline lookup yields CDR1 MNHEY and CDR2 SVGEGT.

This clonotype was observed a few times. CDR3: CASSPQGGQGDSPLHF. The CDR3, as DNA: TGTGCCAGCTCACCGCAAGGCGGACAGGGTGATTCACCCCTCCACTTT. The chain joins TRBV18 to TRBJ1-6; 8 bases fit TRBD1. The V and J ends lost 3 bases and 8 bases, in that order; junction bases with no gene match: 9. In germline, CDR1 is KGHSH, CDR2 LQKENI. The CDR3 sequence is 16 residues long.

A few counts support this clonotype. This likely stems from a read error, as it lies one base from a far larger clone. The chain has TRBV6-2 or TRBV6-3 and TRBJ1-1; D is undetermined. Trimming took 1 base from V and 3 from J, leaving 0 bases between them. This CDR3 has 11 residues. The V gene's germline CDR1 is MNHEY and CDR2 SVGEGT. The CDR3: CASSYYTEAFF. For the CDR3, the DNA is TGTGCCAGCAGTTACTACACTGAAGCTTTCTTT.

V and J are TRBV24-1 and TRBJ2-2, with D tentatively TRBD2 (6 bases). Trimming removed 4 bases from V and 0 bases from J, with 14 bases in between. CDR1 and CDR2 (germline): KGHDR, SFDVKD. The CDR3 has 17 residues. CDR3 sequence (DNA): TGTGCCACCAGTGACGTCGTTAGCGGAACGAACACCGGGGAGCTGTTTTTT. This codes for CATSDVVSGTNTGELFF.

This clonotype was observed at least ten times. The chain uses TRBV10-3 and TRBJ2-7, with 8 bases that match TRBD2. The V gene end was trimmed by 0 bases and the J gene end by 3 bases; junction bases not matched to a gene: 1. This CDR3 is built from 14 residues. Germline V CDR1 and CDR2: ENHRY, SYGVKD. The CDR3: CAISESAGGYEQYF. For the CDR3, the DNA is TGTGCCATCAGTGAGTCGGCGGGAGGCTACGAGCAGTACTTC.

This clonotype has at least ten counts. The rearrangement uses TRBV12-3 or TRBV12-4 and TRBJ2-7; D might be TRBD2 (6 bases). The CDR3 runs 12 residues. V lost 6 bases and J lost 5, with 11 bases in between. The CDR3 reads CASSPRENEQYF. CDR3 bases: TGTGCCAGCAGCCCCCGGGAGAACGAGCAGTACTTC.

This clonotype came up many times. The CDR3 bases are TGCGCCAGCAGCTTGGATATAGGCCAGAACACCGGGGAGCTGTTTTTT. Protein: CASSLDIGQNTGELFF. The rearrangement links TRBV5-1 to TRBJ2-2; D is uncertain. The V gene lost 0 bases and the J gene lost 1 base, with 10 bases spanning the gap. This CDR3 spans 16 amino acids. CDR1 SGHRS and CDR2 YFSETQ come from the germline V gene.

As for this clonotype: A much larger clone differs by one base, so this may be a read error. The chain is built from TRBV5-1 and TRBJ1-5; D uncertain. Germline V gene data show CDR1 as SGHRS and CDR2 as YFSETQ. This CDR3 contains 16 residues. The CDR3 is CASSLEGPLSNQPQRF. Here the CDR3 DNA reads TGCGCCAGCAGCTTGGAAGGGCCCCTAAGTAATCAGCCCCAGCGTTTT.

This clonotype turned up a few times. V and J are TRBV5-1 and TRBJ2-5; 9 bases line up with TRBD2. Germline trimming cut 4 bases from V and 5 bases from J; bases unmatched to any gene: 6. CDR3 length: 14 amino acids. Per the germline V gene, CDR1 is SGHRS and CDR2 is YFSETQ. The CDR3 is CASSLAGRSETQYF. CDR3 nucleotide sequence: TGCGCCAGCAGCCTAGCGGGGAGGTCGGAGACCCAGTACTTC.

This clonotype appeared many times. The chain is built from TRBV28 and TRBJ1-2; D remains unclear. Germline-derived CDR1 and CDR2 are MDHEN and SYDVKM. Trimming left V 8 bases short and J 1 base short, with 8 bases between. This CDR3 spans 12 amino acids. Here the CDR3 reads CASRTVNYGYTF. CDR3 nucleotides: TGTGCCAGCCGGACGGTTAACTATGGCTACACCTTC.

This clonotype was seen at least ten times. The V call is TRBV20-1, the J call TRBJ2-5; 16 bases fit TRBD2. With V trimmed by 3 bases and J by 10 bases, 17 bases remained unmatched. The germline V gene encodes CDR1 DFQATT and CDR2 SNEGSKA (reference sequence). The CDR3 loop spans 18 amino acids. The CDR3 sequence is CSASGTSGGVASKLGQYF. DNA for the CDR3: TGCAGTGCTAGTGGGACTAGCGGGGGGGTTGCCTCAAAGTTGGGCCAGTACTTC.

This clonotype was seen ten or more times. V gene TRBV6-1 combines with J gene TRBJ2-2, with 10 positions matching TRBD2. Germline trimming cut 3 bases from V and 0 bases from J; bases unmatched to any gene: 1. Germline CDR1 and CDR2: MNHNS and SASEGT. The CDR3 is made up of 16 amino acids. CDR3 in amino acids: CASSDLAGANTGELFF. The CDR3 DNA is TGTGCCAGCAGTGATCTAGCGGGAGCGAACACCGGGGAGCTGTTTTTT.